A selection of T cell receptor beta chains follows, all from one sample in a study of T-cell reconstitution after alpha-beta-depleted transplantation in children. TCRdb independently ran MiXCR on the PCR reads; one entry per CDR3 protein. The sample contains around 700,000 distinct CDR3 sequences, 10% to 15% of which appear only once. Material: PBMCs, obtained before TCRalphabeta/CD19-depleted stem cell transplant. These receptors were obtained from a girl aged 2-10 years with congenital amegakaryocytic thrombocytopenia, due to receive a stem cell transplant. Both conserved end residues are part of each CDR3. D genes are given only for firm matches. Clone size is not always given. Where it is, it says once, few, many or a class for expanded clones.

D,size,V,J,CDR3,DNA
-,-,TRBV5-1,TRBJ2-7,CASSFPSGSYEQYF,TGCGCCAGCAGCTTCCCCTCCGGGAGCTACGAGCAGTACTTC
TRBD1,few,TRBV7-8,TRBJ1-2,CASSSRPGQSNYGYTF,TGTGCCAGCAGCTCGCGGCCGGGACAGTCTAACTATGGCTACACCTTC
TRBD1,many,TRBV18,TRBJ2-7,CASSAGGAYEQYF,TGTGCCAGCTCAGCAGGGGGAGCCTACGAGCAGTACTTC
TRBD2,many,TRBV5-5,TRBJ2-3,CASSRTSGSDTQYF,TGTGCCAGCAGCCGGACTAGCGGGAGTGATACGCAGTATTTT
TRBD2,many,TRBV11-2,TRBJ2-5,CASAGPAGVETQYF,TGTGCCAGTGCCGGGCCAGCGGGAGTGGAGACCCAGTACTTC
TRBD1,-,TRBV5-1,TRBJ2-2,CASNLDRAGELFF,TGCGCCAGCAACTTGGACAGGGCCGGGGAGCTGTTTTTT
-,many,TRBV6-5,TRBJ1-2,CASSYKHSGRYGYTF,TGTGCCAGCAGTTACAAACATAGTGGTCGCTATGGCTACACCTTC
-,-,TRBV29-1,TRBJ2-1,CSVELARYEQFF,TGCAGCGTTGAACTAGCACGTTATGAGCAGTTCTTC
TRBD1,-,TRBV6-1,TRBJ2-1,CASSRQGKVDNEQFF,TGTGCCAGCAGTCGACAGGGGAAAGTGGACAATGAGCAGTTCTTC
-,-,TRBV29-1,TRBJ2-7,CSVGHGPATYEQYF,TGCAGCGTGGGACACGGCCCCGCGACCTACGAGCAGTACTTC
-,few,TRBV5-1,TRBJ1-1,CASSLVWGSNTEAFF,TGCGCCAGCAGCTTGGTGTGGGGTTCCAACACTGAAGCTTTCTTT
TRBD1,-,TRBV7-2,TRBJ2-5,CASSLEPGQETQYF,TGTGCCAGCAGCTTAGAGCCGGGACAGGAGACCCAGTACTTC
TRBD1,few,TRBV5-1,TRBJ2-1,CASSLARGKIYNEQFF,TGCGCCAGCAGCTTGGCCAGGGGGAAAATCTACAATGAGCAGTTCTTC
-,-,TRBV5-1,TRBJ2-5,CASSLVRGGKETQYF,TGCGCCAGCAGCTTGGTACGGGGCGGAAAAGAGACCCAGTACTTC
-,-,TRBV15,TRBJ1-3,CATSRDPVGVSGNTIYF,TGTGCCACCAGCAGAGATCCCGTAGGGGTCTCTGGAAACACCATATATTTT
TRBD2,few,TRBV7-2,TRBJ2-3,CASKVLAGADTQYF,TGTGCCAGTAAAGTGCTAGCGGGAGCAGATACGCAGTATTTT
TRBD2,many,TRBV7-9,TRBJ2-7,CASSLWREGPFDEQYF,TGTGCCAGCAGCTTATGGCGGGAGGGCCCATTCGACGAGCAGTACTTC
TRBD2,-,TRBV20-1,TRBJ2-5,CSARDHGRMGETQYF,TGCAGTGCTAGAGATCACGGGAGGATGGGAGAGACCCAGTACTTC
-,many,TRBV20-1,TRBJ1-5,CSARERVGGNQPQHF,TGCAGTGCTAGAGAGAGGGTTGGAGGCAATCAGCCCCAGCATTTT
-,many,TRBV20-1,TRBJ2-1,CSARAGGSNEQFF,TGCAGTGCTAGAGCGGGCGGATCTAATGAGCAGTTCTTC
TRBD1,few,TRBV5-5,TRBJ2-1,CASSDGQGAYNEQFF,TGTGCCAGCAGCGATGGACAGGGGGCCTACAATGAGCAGTTCTTC
-,many,TRBV5-1,TRBJ2-7,CASSPSTGQFYEQYF,TGCGCCAGCAGCCCCTCAACAGGGCAGTTCTACGAGCAGTACTTC
-,-,TRBV29-1,TRBJ2-1,CSAQGHLGVGQFF,TGCAGCGCTCAGGGACACCTTGGCGTCGGGCAGTTCTTC